This is a list of T cell receptor beta chains from one sample in a study of T-cell memory formation after mild COVID-19. A single record per CDR3 protein comes from TCRdb applying MiXCR to the 5' RACE reads. The sample has 350,000 to 400,000 distinct CDR3 sequences, 13% to 15% seen once. The source material was PBMCs or a T cell subset sorted from them (not recorded which). These receptors came from a man between 18 and 35 years old who had mild COVID-19 (a few samples of this study predate the infection). Cell type and time point are not known. Each CDR3 is given with its conserved first and last residue. The D gene is left open where the match is weak. Some rows mark clone size as missing; the rest say once, few, many or name a class of expanded clone.

V gene	J gene	D gene	clone size	CDR3 protein	CDR3 DNA
TRBV28	TRBJ1-1	-	-	CASGTLNTEAFF	TGTGCCAGCGGGACCTTGAACACTGAAGCTTTCTTT
TRBV6-5	TRBJ1-6	-	-	CASSYSDSKRSPLHF	TGTGCCAGCAGTTACTCGGACAGTAAGCGTTCACCCCTCCACTTT
TRBV11-2	TRBJ2-6	-	-	CASSLGQGPSGANVLTF	TGTGCCAGCAGCTTAGGGCAGGGCCCCTCTGGGGCCAACGTCCTGACTTTC
TRBV7-2	TRBJ1-2	-	-	CASSLEAGIVSSYTF	TGTGCCAGCAGCTTAGAGGCAGGGATAGTCTCGAGCTACACCTTC
TRBV9	TRBJ2-1	TRBD2	few	CASSVVSSGGKGEQFF	TGTGCCAGCAGCGTAGTTTCCAGCGGGGGAAAGGGTGAGCAGTTCTTC
TRBV6-2/TRBV6-3	TRBJ2-5	TRBD1	few	CASSTRQGTETQYF	TGTGCCAGCAGCACCAGACAGGGGACGGAGACCCAGTACTTC
TRBV5-6	TRBJ2-3	-	many	CASSFGGNTDTQYF	TGTGCCAGCAGCTTTGGTGGTAACACAGATACGCAGTATTTT
TRBV28	TRBJ2-4	-	few	CASSIRRDGKNIQYF	TGTGCCAGCAGCATTCGAAGGGACGGAAAAAACATTCAGTACTTC
TRBV2	TRBJ2-5	TRBD2	few	CASKLAGIQETQYF	TGTGCCAGCAAACTAGCGGGGATTCAAGAGACCCAGTACTTC
TRBV20-1	TRBJ2-7	-	many	CSAREGYEQYF	TGCAGTGCTAGAGAAGGCTACGAGCAGTACTTC
TRBV20-1	TRBJ2-5	TRBD2	few	CSAPPTSGRETQYF	TGCAGTGCCCCCCCGACTAGCGGGCGAGAGACCCAGTACTTC
TRBV27	TRBJ1-2	-	-	CASSSRDMDPGGYTF	TGTGCCAGCAGTTCCCGGGACATGGACCCGGGGGGCTACACCTTC
TRBV12-3/TRBV12-4	TRBJ1-2	-	-	CASSWGHPTGGYTF	TGTGCCAGCAGTTGGGGACACCCGACGGGTGGCTACACCTTC
TRBV9	TRBJ2-5	TRBD2	many	CASSPYSGGPGETQYF	TGTGCCAGCAGCCCCTATAGCGGGGGGCCAGGAGAGACCCAGTACTTC
TRBV15	TRBJ2-3	-	-	CATSTGLQSSTDTQYF	TGTGCCACCAGCACGGGACTCCAATCTAGCACAGATACGCAGTATTTT
TRBV5-1	TRBJ1-1	-	many	CASSPWGDTEAFF	TGCGCCAGCAGCCCTTGGGGAGACACTGAAGCTTTCTTT
TRBV7-2	TRBJ1-4	TRBD1	-	CASSVRQGGNEKLFF	TGTGCCAGCAGCGTCCGACAGGGGGGGAATGAAAAACTGTTTTTT
TRBV27	TRBJ2-1	-	many	CASWLQGYNEQFF	TGTGCCAGCTGGTTACAGGGTTACAATGAGCAGTTCTTC
TRBV7-2	TRBJ2-7	TRBD2	many	CASSLGTSGGHYEQYF	TGTGCCAGCAGCCTCGGGACTAGCGGGGGCCATTACGAGCAGTACTTC
TRBV15	TRBJ2-5	-	-	CATSRVVDETQYF	TGTGCCACCAGCAGAGTAGTTGACGAGACCCAGTACTTC
TRBV5-1	TRBJ1-1	-	-	CASKQSGNTEAFF	TGCGCCAGCAAACAGAGCGGGAACACTGAAGCTTTCTTT
TRBV27	TRBJ2-2	-	-	CASSPTGRSGELFF	TGTGCCAGCAGCCCCACAGGGAGGTCCGGGGAGCTGTTTTTT
TRBV4-3	TRBJ1-1	-	-	CASSQDPGREALF	TGCGCCAGCAGCCAAGATCCGGGACGAGAAGCTTTATTT
TRBV14	TRBJ2-2	-	-	CASSQAQPGNTGELFF	TGTGCCAGCAGCCAGGCCCAGCCCGGGAACACCGGGGAGCTGTTTTTT
TRBV12-3/TRBV12-4	TRBJ2-5	TRBD2	-	CASTSPEGTSGVKPRGTQYF	TGTGCCAGCACCTCCCCAGAAGGGACTAGCGGGGTAAAGCCACGGGGGACCCAGTACTTC
TRBV7-2	TRBJ1-1	-	many	CASSLERLESEAFF	TGTGCCAGCAGCTTAGAACGCCTTGAGTCTGAAGCTTTCTTT
TRBV7-2	TRBJ2-2	-	many	CASSPPAANTGELFF	TGTGCCAGCAGCCCCCCAGCGGCGAACACCGGGGAGCTGTTTTTT
TRBV11-2	TRBJ2-1	TRBD2	-	CASRTVAGAYNEQFF	TGTGCCAGCAGGACGGTAGCGGGGGCTTACAATGAGCAGTTCTTC
TRBV7-8	TRBJ2-1	-	-	CASSLASWVSNEQFF	TGTGCCAGCAGCTTAGCTTCCTGGGTCTCCAATGAGCAGTTCTTC
TRBV9	TRBJ2-3	-	few	CASSVGGDTQYF	TGTGCCAGCAGCGTAGGGGGGGATACGCAGTATTTT
TRBV2	TRBJ2-5	-	-	CASSRLGDETQYF	TGTGCCAGCAGCCGACTAGGGGATGAGACCCAGTACTTC
TRBV11-2	TRBJ2-3	-	many	CASSPQADTQYF	TGTGCCAGCAGTCCCCAGGCAGATACGCAGTATTTT
TRBV7-2	TRBJ2-2	TRBD2	-	CASSRGLAGGELFF	TGTGCCAGCAGCCGCGGACTAGCCGGCGGGGAGCTGTTTTTT
TRBV20-1	TRBJ2-1	TRBD2	-	CSARGTSGGTYNEQFF	TGCAGTGCTAGGGGGACTAGCGGGGGGACCTACAATGAGCAGTTCTTC
TRBV5-1	TRBJ2-7	TRBD1	-	CASRNTGAYEQYF	TGCGCCAGCAGAAATACAGGGGCCTACGAGCAGTACTTC
TRBV29-1	TRBJ2-5	-	-	CSVGVWYQETQYF	TGCAGCGTTGGTGTATGGTACCAAGAGACCCAGTACTTC
TRBV7-2	TRBJ2-6	-	many	CASSLATGANVLTF	TGTGCCAGCAGCTTAGCGACTGGGGCCAACGTCCTGACTTTC
TRBV12-3/TRBV12-4	TRBJ2-1	TRBD2	many	CASSLRVSGVSYNEQFF	TGTGCCAGCAGTTTGCGGGTTAGCGGGGTCTCCTACAATGAGCAGTTCTTC
TRBV9	TRBJ2-5	-	few	CASSVANRDWETQYF	TGTGCCAGCAGCGTAGCTAACCGAGACTGGGAGACCCAGTACTTC
TRBV10-3	TRBJ1-1	-	-	CAISIQGWSEAFF	TGTGCCATCAGTATTCAGGGATGGTCTGAAGCTTTCTTT
TRBV18	TRBJ1-2	-	-	CASSPLDGDYGYTF	TGTGCCAGCTCACCACTTGACGGGGACTATGGCTACACCTTC
TRBV7-9	TRBJ1-2	-	-	CASSFRGGNYGYTF	TGTGCCAGCAGCTTCCGGGGAGGGAACTATGGCTACACCTTC
TRBV6-5	TRBJ2-3	TRBD1	-	CASSPRGRATQYF	TGTGCCAGCAGTCCCAGGGGGCGGGCTACGCAGTATTTT
TRBV24-1	TRBJ2-2	-	-	CATSDSDGKNTGELFF	TGTGCCACCAGTGATTCGGACGGGAAGAACACCGGGGAGCTGTTTTTT
TRBV5-6	TRBJ1-1	TRBD1	few	CASSPDRGFSEAFF	TGTGCCAGCAGCCCAGACAGGGGCTTCTCTGAAGCTTTCTTT
TRBV12-3/TRBV12-4	TRBJ1-5	TRBD1	many	CASSLTTGVGFQPQHF	TGTGCCAGCAGTTTAACGACAGGGGTGGGGTTTCAGCCCCAGCATTTT
TRBV6-5	TRBJ1-1	-	few	CASSYEGNTEAFF	TGTGCCAGCAGTTACGAGGGGAACACTGAAGCTTTCTTT
TRBV5-1	TRBJ2-3	-	many	CASSLAGDTQYF	TGTGCCAGCAGTTTGGCGGGAGATACGCAGTATTTT
TRBV2	TRBJ2-1	-	many	CASSYSYNEQFF	TGTGCCAGCAGCTACTCCTACAATGAGCAGTTCTTC
TRBV5-5	TRBJ1-4	-	-	CASFGPELGKLFF	TGTGCCAGCTTCGGGCCGGAGCTTGGAAAACTGTTTTTT
TRBV5-6	TRBJ1-2	TRBD1	-	CASSPLDRGWYTF	TGTGCCAGCAGCCCTCTAGACAGGGGATGGTACACCTTC
TRBV7-8	TRBJ1-5	-	-	CASSLEAGRQPQHF	TGTGCCAGCAGCTTAGAGGCAGGTCGCCAGCCCCAGCATTTT
TRBV9	TRBJ2-1	-	few	CASSTGPNNEQFF	TGTGCCAGCAGCACGGGCCCTAATAATGAGCAGTTCTTC
TRBV3-1	TRBJ2-5	-	many	CASSRSDQETQYF	TGTGCCAGCAGCCGGTCCGACCAAGAGACCCAGTACTTC
TRBV5-1	TRBJ2-5	TRBD2	many	CASRTSGEETQYF	TGCGCCAGCCGGACTAGCGGGGAAGAGACCCAGTACTTC
TRBV29-1	TRBJ1-1	TRBD1	few	CSVDRGGMGTEAFF	TGCAGCGTTGATCGAGGGGGCATGGGAACTGAAGCTTTCTTT
TRBV5-1	TRBJ2-2	-	-	CASSGGVGPPGELFF	TGCGCCAGCAGCGGGGGTGTAGGCCCCCCCGGGGAGCTGTTTTTT
TRBV12-3/TRBV12-4	TRBJ1-3	-	-	CASSGVTKNYF	TGTGCCAGCAGCGGTGTTACCAAAAACTATTTT
TRBV28	TRBJ2-7	-	-	CASSYPAEQYF	TGTGCCAGCAGCTACCCGGCAGAGCAGTACTTC
TRBV6-5	TRBJ1-6	TRBD1	once	CASSFARQGYYPPLHF	TGTGCCAGCAGTTTCGCGAGACAGGGGTACTATCCACCCCTCCACTTT